Below are 11 T cell receptor beta chains sequenced from a single sample in a study of CD8 T cells in Susac syndrome. Reverse transcription of about 0.5 to 1 ug RNA used random hexamers. TCRdb reanalysed the immunoSEQ multiplex PCR reads using MiXCR and keeps one entry per CDR3 protein. The profile shows about 140,000 distinct CDR3 sequences, 85% to 95% of them singletons. The source material was CD4+ T cells from PBMCs. The receptor source for this set is a human donor with multiple sclerosis.

This chain uses TRBV20-1 with TRBJ1-2; D not resolved. Looked up from germline, CDR1 is DFQATT and CDR2 is SNEGSKA (reference sequence). The V gene lost 3 bases and the J gene lost 2 bases, with 10 bases spanning the gap. The CDR3 extends over 13 amino acids. The CDR3: CSARVSSNYGYTF. The CDR3 DNA reads TGCAGTGCTAGGGTTTCCAGCAACTATGGCTACACCTTC.

The chain's CDR3 is CSAKREGQGTEAFF. The CDR3 coding sequence is TGCAGCGCGAAAAGGGAGGGTCAGGGCACTGAAGCTTTCTTT. The chain combines TRBV29-1 with TRBJ1-1, with a possible D match to TRBD1 (5 bases). CDR1 and CDR2 from the germline V gene are SQVTM and ANQGSEA. Trimming left V 7 bases short and J 4 bases short, with 19 bases between. The CDR3 length is 14 residues.

The V and J genes are TRBV12-3 or TRBV12-4 and TRBJ2-3; D not resolved. Trimming left V 6 bases short and J 2 bases short, with 9 bases between. The CDR3 spans 13 residues. CDR3 sequence reads: CASSTINTDTQYF. CDR3 nucleotide sequence: TGTGCCAGCAGCACAATCAACACAGATACGCAGTATTTT.

This clonotype has a single count. V usage is TRBV20-1 and J usage is TRBJ2-7; perhaps D is TRBD1 or TRBD2 (5 bases each). The germline V and J ends were trimmed by 3 bases and 6 bases, with 12 bases remaining between them. The CDR3 has 12 residues. Looked up from germline, CDR1 is DFQATT and CDR2 is SNEGSKA (reference sequence). For the CDR3, the DNA is TGCAGTGCTAGCGAGGGGTATGGCGAGCAGTACTTC. Amino acid sequence: CSASEGYGEQYF.

This clonotype was counted once. V and J are TRBV12-3 or TRBV12-4 and TRBJ1-5; 9 nucleotides agree with TRBD1. J was trimmed by 7 bases and V by 6 bases; bases with no gene match: 10. The CDR3 covers 15 residues. The CDR3: CASRGQGGIGQPQHF. Written as DNA, the CDR3 is TGTGCCAGCAGGGGACAGGGTGGAATTGGACAGCCCCAGCATTTT.

This rearrangement joins TRBV20-1 to TRBJ2-7; 9 positions match TRBD1. The V segment lost 5 bases and the J segment 5 bases; nucleotides outside the gene matches: 13. CDR1 DFQATT and CDR2 SNEGSKA come from the germline V gene (reference sequence). The CDR3 runs to 15 residues. The CDR3 DNA follows: TGCAGTGCTGGATACGACAGGGGGGTCCGCGACGAGCAGTACTTC. The encoded protein is CSAGYDRGVRDEQYF.

This clonotype was observed a single time. The rearrangement joins TRBV2 to TRBJ2-1, with 11 bases that match TRBD1. The CDR3 is 16 residues long. CDR1 SNHLY and CDR2 FYNNEI come from the germline V gene. J gave up 6 bases and V 6 bases, and 10 bases lay outside the gene matches. CDR3 in DNA: TGTGCCAGCAGGGGGACAGGGGGACTTCGCGGCAATGAGCAGTTCTTC. Protein: CASRGTGGLRGNEQFF. The full variable domain, in which reference TRBV2 and TRBJ2-1 provide the parts outside the CDR3, is EPEVTQTPSHQVTQMGQEVILRCVPISNHLYFYWYRQILGQKVEFLVSFYNNEISEKSEIFDDQFSVERPDGSNFTLKIRSTKLEDSAMYFCASRGTGGLRGNEQFFGPGTRLTVL.

The V call is TRBV7-2, the J call TRBJ2-2; D is perhaps TRBD1 (6 bases). The CDR3 is made up of 13 amino acids. CDR1 is SGHTA, CDR2 FQGNSA, per germline. The V and J ends lost 4 bases and 6 bases respectively, with 9 bases between them. CDR3 nucleotides: TGTGCCAGCAGCTCAAACAGGGCCGGGGAGCTGTTTTTT. Its translation is CASSSNRAGELFF.

The J gene is TRBJ1-6, the V gene TRBV30; D is uncertain. Trimming removed 3 bases at V and 9 bases at J, with 21 bases between. The CDR3 has 16 residues. CDR1 is GTSNPN and CDR2 is SVGIG in the germline V gene (reference sequence). The CDR3 is CAWRELRHGEVSPLHF. DNA of the CDR3: TGTGCCTGGAGGGAGTTGAGACATGGGGAAGTTTCACCCCTCCACTTT.

V gene TRBV20-1 combines with J gene TRBJ2-7, with D possibly TRBD1 on 5 matching bases. Germline assignment: CDR1 DFQATT and CDR2 SNEGSKA (reference sequence). Trimming removed 3 bases from V and 5 bases from J, with 17 bases in between. CDR3 size: 14 residues. The CDR3 region has the DNA TGCAGTGCTAGCTTAGGGGTGTTTAGGAACGAGCAGTACTTC. Translation: CSASLGVFRNEQYF.

The chain joins TRBV20-1 to TRBJ1-2; 10 bases agree with TRBD1. In germline, CDR1 is DFQATT, CDR2 SNEGSKA (reference sequence). The CDR3 contains 14 residues. J lost 8 bases, V lost 5 bases, and 11 bases had no gene match. The chain's CDR3 is CSAPTRQGAGGYTF. CDR3 DNA sequence: TGCAGTGCTCCTACCCGACAGGGGGCAGGGGGCTACACCTTC.